These 3 T cell receptor beta chains originate from one sample sequenced in a study of CD8 T cells in ankylosing spondylitis. TCRdb itself ran the 5' RACE reads through MiXCR, one entry per CDR3 protein. Of around 250,000 distinct CDR3 sequences listed, 18% were seen once; the top ten hold around 30%. Sequencing was performed on blood, either unsorted or a sorted T cell fraction (not recorded which). Receptors were obtained from a male donor with ankylosing spondylitis or in good health (not recorded which).

The rearrangement joins TRBV2 to TRBJ2-3; D is undetermined. The V and J ends lost 6 bases and 6 bases respectively, with 13 bases between them. CDR3 length: 13 residues. The germline CDR1 and CDR2 sequences are SNHLY and FYNNEI. The CDR3 region has the DNA TGTGCCAGCAGCCACCTGACCCGGGATACGCAGTATTTT. Translated: CASSHLTRDTQYF.

This clonotype was picked up many times. The J gene is TRBJ2-7, the V gene TRBV27, with TRBD1 matching over 7 bases. Germline loops: CDR1 MNHEY, CDR2 SMNVEV (reference sequence). The V segment lost 6 bases and the J segment 2 bases; nucleotides outside the gene matches: 7. The CDR3 consists of 14 residues. Here the CDR3 reads CASSQTGTAYEQYF. In nucleotides, the CDR3 is TGTGCCAGCAGCCAGACCGGGACAGCCTACGAGCAGTACTTC.

Only a few counts were recorded for this clonotype. This sequence joins TRBV27 and TRBJ2-1; the D call may be TRBD1 or TRBD2 (6 bases each). V dropped 5 bases and J dropped 0 bases, with 8 bases sitting between them. The germline V gene has CDR1 MNHEY and CDR2 SMNVEV (reference sequence). The CDR3 covers 14 residues. The CDR3 spells CASSAGHSYNEQFF. Written as DNA, the CDR3 is TGTGCCAGCAGTGCGGGACACTCCTACAATGAGCAGTTCTTC.